These 12 T cell receptor beta chains share one sample of origin, sequenced in a study of T-cell reconstitution after alpha-beta-depleted transplantation in children. The authors prepared the TCRbeta library with unique molecular identifiers. TCRdb passed the PCR reads through MiXCR, listing each CDR3 protein once. The profile covers almost 250,000 distinct CDR3 sequences, with about 26% appearing a single time and about 2.6% taken by the ten largest. The sample was PBMCs, taken before TCRalphabeta/CD19-depleted stem cell transplant. These receptors originate from a girl aged 2 to 9 with Fanconi anemia, due to receive a stem cell transplant.

Here the CDR3 reads CAWIAGEIGDEQFF. In nucleotides, the CDR3 is TGTGCCTGGATAGCGGGAGAAATAGGTGATGAGCAGTTCTTC. The chain couples TRBV30 to TRBJ2-1; 9 positions agree with TRBD2. There are 14 residues in the CDR3. Germline V gene lookup returns CDR1 GTSNPN and CDR2 SVGIG (reference sequence). V dropped 4 bases and J dropped 8; count of bases not matched to a gene: 9. The full variable domain, with the rest looked up from reference TRBV30 and TRBJ2-1, is SQTIHQWPATLVQPVGSPLSLECTVEGTSNPNLYWYRQAAGRGLQLLFYSVGIGQISSEVPQNLSASRPQDRQFILSSKKLLLSDSGFYLCAWIAGEIGDEQFFGPGTRLTVL.

This clonotype appeared a few times. This rearrangement joins TRBV4-1 to TRBJ2-1; unclear D gene. Trimming pared 0 bases from V and 8 bases from J, leaving 5 bases between. Per the germline V gene, CDR1 is MGHRA and CDR2 is YSYEKL. This CDR3 is 12 amino acids long. The CDR3 DNA follows: TGCGCCAGCAGCCAAGATTTGGATGAGCAGTTCTTC. Residues: CASSQDLDEQFF.

This chain connects TRBV5-4 to TRBJ2-1; D unresolved. The germline V and J ends were trimmed by 5 bases and 0 bases, with 12 bases remaining between them. CDR1 is SGHNT and CDR2 is YYREEE in the germline V gene (reference sequence). This CDR3 is 15 amino acids long. The CDR3 DNA sequence: TGTGCCAGCAGTTCAGGTCCCTACTCCTACAATGAGCAGTTCTTC. Residues: CASSSGPYSYNEQFF.

This clonotype was found many times. The rearrangement joins TRBV25-1 to TRBJ1-2; 9 bases match TRBD1. The CDR3 totals 15 residues. Per germline, CDR1 MGHDK and CDR2 SYGVNS. V lost 5 bases to trimming and J lost 7 bases; unmatched junction nucleotides: 11. This CDR3 reads CASSPISGTGLGYTF. The CDR3 DNA reads TGTGCCAGCAGTCCCATCTCCGGGACAGGGCTTGGCTACACCTTC.

J is TRBJ2-7 and V is TRBV20-1; D perhaps matches TRBD1 (6 bases). CDR1 and CDR2 (germline): DFQATT, SNEGSKA (reference sequence). The ends were cut back, 2 bases at V and 4 bases at J, with 12 bases in the middle. This CDR3 spans 13 amino acids. CDR3 nucleotides: TGCAGTGCTAGACCAAGGGGGTTTTACGAGCAGTACTTC. The encoded protein is CSARPRGFYEQYF.

Concerning this clonotype itself: It may be a read error: a sequence one base away is much more abundant. The chain joins TRBV29-1 to TRBJ2-7; 8 bases map to TRBD1. Trimming took 7 bases from V and 5 from J; bases not matched to a gene: 10. This CDR3 region has 13 residues. In germline, CDR1 is SQVTM, CDR2 ANQGSEA. This CDR3 is CSASRTGPNEQYF. CDR3 bases: TGCAGCGCGAGTAGGACAGGGCCCAACGAGCAGTACTTC.

V gene TRBV28 combines with J gene TRBJ2-1; D unclear. CDR3 length equals 15 residues. In germline, CDR1 is MDHEN, CDR2 SYDVKM. V was cut by 3 bases and J by 2 bases, with 11 bases left in between. The CDR3 DNA reads TGTGCCAGCAGTTTCAATCTGGGGACCTACAATGAGCAGTTCTTC. The encoded protein is CASSFNLGTYNEQFF.

The chain employs TRBV12-3 or TRBV12-4 and TRBJ2-1; tentatively, D is TRBD1 or TRBD2 (5 bases each). Trimming pared 6 bases from V and 5 bases from J, leaving 17 bases between. This CDR3 has 15 amino acids. In nucleotides, the CDR3 is TGTGCCAGCAGGATTTTGGGACCTTTAAACAATGAGCAGTTCTTC. This gives the protein CASRILGPLNNEQFF.

The sample holds many counts of this clonotype. The chain links TRBV20-1 to TRBJ2-4; D is unresolved. Trimming took 0 bases from V and 6 from J, leaving 12 bases between them. The CDR3 loop spans 14 amino acids. Germline CDR1 is DFQATT and CDR2 is SNEGSKA (reference sequence). CDR3 DNA: TGCAGTGCTAGAGATGTGGTAGCTGGAAACATTCAGTACTTC. It yields the protein CSARDVVAGNIQYF.

This clonotype has more than one count but fewer than ten. This rearrangement joins TRBV29-1 to TRBJ2-2, with TRBD1 identical over 8 bases. Germline V gene data show CDR1 as SQVTM and CDR2 as ANQGSEA. The CDR3 is 15 residues long. With 6 bases clipped from V and 6 bases from J, the junction kept 12 bases outside the gene matches. The CDR3 DNA reads as TGCAGCGTCGGAGACAGGGGTAGTAACGCCGGGGAGCTGTTTTTT. Translation: CSVGDRGSNAGELFF.

The genes are TRBV12-3 or TRBV12-4 and TRBJ2-2, with 9 bases matching TRBD2. The CDR3 covers 15 residues. Trimming took 6 bases from V and 2 from J; bases not matched to a gene: 4. The CDR3 nucleotides read TGTGCCAGCAGGGTAGCGGGGGAAAACACCGGGGAGCTGTTTTTT. Translating gives CASRVAGENTGELFF.

The V call is TRBV20-1, the J call TRBJ1-5; maybe TRBD1 (5 bases). V was trimmed by 3 bases and J by 2 bases, leaving 17 bases between them. Germline V gives CDR1 DFQATT, CDR2 SNEGSKA (reference sequence). CDR3 size: 16 residues. The CDR3 DNA is TGCAGTGCTAGGGGGCCCGGACAAACCCGCAATCAGCCCCAGCATTTT. Residues: CSARGPGQTRNQPQHF.